Included here is one T cell receptor (beta chain) sequence, with context. The data derive from a study of blood T cell repertoires in COVID-19. How the authors handled the data: Counts of nucleated cells, estimated from reference gene primer amplification, were obtained. Measured with immunoSEQ multiplex PCR; TCRdb has only the in-frame clones, and not every one. From that table come the V and J calls and clone size; the DNA was used to work out D and trimming. This sample has 90,000 to 120,000 clones, with roughly 85% found just once. Trimming pared 4 bases from V and 1 base from J, leaving 12 bases between. The CDR3 contains 14 residues. Per the germline V gene, CDR1 is SGHDT and CDR2 is YYEEEE. Participants were aged roughly 18 to 95 years, lived in about two dozen US areas, and enrolled virtually.

Sequencing input: PBMCs or T cells enriched from blood (not recorded which). The J gene is TRBJ2-7, the V gene TRBV5-6, with D perhaps matching TRBD2 (6 bases). The sequence was collected from a woman aged 45-60 years who had recovered from COVID-19. This CDR3 reads CASSPLRGSYEQYF. CDR3 nucleotides: TGTGCCAGCAGCCCTTTGCGGGGTTCCTACGAGCAGTACTTC.